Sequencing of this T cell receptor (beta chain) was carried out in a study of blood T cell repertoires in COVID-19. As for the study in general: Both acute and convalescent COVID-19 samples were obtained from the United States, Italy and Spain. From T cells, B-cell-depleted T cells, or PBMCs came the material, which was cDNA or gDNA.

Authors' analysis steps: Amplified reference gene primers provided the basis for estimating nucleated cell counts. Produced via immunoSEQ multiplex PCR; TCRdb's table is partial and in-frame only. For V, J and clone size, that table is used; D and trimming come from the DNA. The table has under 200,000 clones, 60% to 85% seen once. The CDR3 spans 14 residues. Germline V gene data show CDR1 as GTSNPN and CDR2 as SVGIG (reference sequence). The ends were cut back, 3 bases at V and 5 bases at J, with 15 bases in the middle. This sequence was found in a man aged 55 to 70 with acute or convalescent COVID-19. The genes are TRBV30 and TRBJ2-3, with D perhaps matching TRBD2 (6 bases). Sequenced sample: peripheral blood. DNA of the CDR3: TGTGCCTGGAGGACCCCCCGGGGAGGAGATACGCAGTATTTT. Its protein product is CAWRTPRGGDTQYF.